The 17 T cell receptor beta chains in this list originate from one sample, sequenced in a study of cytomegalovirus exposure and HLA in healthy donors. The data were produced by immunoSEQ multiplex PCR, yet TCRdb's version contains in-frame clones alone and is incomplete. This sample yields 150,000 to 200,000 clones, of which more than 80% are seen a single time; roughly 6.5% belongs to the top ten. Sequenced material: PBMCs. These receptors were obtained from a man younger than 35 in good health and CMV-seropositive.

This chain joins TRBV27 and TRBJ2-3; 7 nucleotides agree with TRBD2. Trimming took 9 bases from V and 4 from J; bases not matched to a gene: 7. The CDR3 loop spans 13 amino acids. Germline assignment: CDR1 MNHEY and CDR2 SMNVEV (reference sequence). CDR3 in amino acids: CASRSGISDTQYF. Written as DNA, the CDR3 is TGTGCCAGTCGCAGCGGGATATCAGATACGCAGTATTTT.

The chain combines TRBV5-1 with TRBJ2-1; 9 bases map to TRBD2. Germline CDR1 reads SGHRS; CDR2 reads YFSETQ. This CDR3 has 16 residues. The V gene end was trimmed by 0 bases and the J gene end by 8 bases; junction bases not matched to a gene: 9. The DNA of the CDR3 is TGCGCCAGCAGCTTGGGTGCGGGAGGGCCGTTTGATGAGCAGTTCTTC. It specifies CASSLGAGGPFDEQFF.

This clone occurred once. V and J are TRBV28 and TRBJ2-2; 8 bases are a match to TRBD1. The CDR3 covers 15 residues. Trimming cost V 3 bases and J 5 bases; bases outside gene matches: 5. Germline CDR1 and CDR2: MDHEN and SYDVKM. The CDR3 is CASSFDRGQTGELFF. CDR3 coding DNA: TGTGCCAGCAGTTTTGACAGGGGTCAGACCGGGGAGCTGTTTTTT.

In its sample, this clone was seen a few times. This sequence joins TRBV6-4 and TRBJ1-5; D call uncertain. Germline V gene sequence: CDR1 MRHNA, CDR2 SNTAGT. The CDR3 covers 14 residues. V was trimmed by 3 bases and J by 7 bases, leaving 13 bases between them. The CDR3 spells CASSEGGIGQPQHF. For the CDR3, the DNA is TGTGCCAGCAGTGAAGGAGGGATAGGGCAGCCCCAGCATTTT.

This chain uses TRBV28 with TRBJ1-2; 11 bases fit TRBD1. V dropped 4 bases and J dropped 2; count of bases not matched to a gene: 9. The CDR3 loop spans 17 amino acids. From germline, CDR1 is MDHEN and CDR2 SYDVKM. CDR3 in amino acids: CASSSPGQGEINYGYTF. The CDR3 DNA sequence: TGTGCCAGCAGTTCGCCGGGACAGGGGGAAATAAACTATGGCTACACCTTC.

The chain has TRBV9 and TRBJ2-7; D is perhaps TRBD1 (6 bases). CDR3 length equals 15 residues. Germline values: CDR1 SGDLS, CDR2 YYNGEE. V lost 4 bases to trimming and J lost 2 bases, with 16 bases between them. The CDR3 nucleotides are TGTGCCAGCAGCCCCCACAGGGTTCCAGCCTACGAGCAGTACTTC. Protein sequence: CASSPHRVPAYEQYF.

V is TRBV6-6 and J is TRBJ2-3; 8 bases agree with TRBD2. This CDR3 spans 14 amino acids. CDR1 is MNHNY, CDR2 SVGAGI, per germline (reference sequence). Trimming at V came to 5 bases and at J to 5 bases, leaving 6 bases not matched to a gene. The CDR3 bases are TGTGCCAGCAGTCCGGGACTAGAAAAAGATACGCAGTATTTT. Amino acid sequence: CASSPGLEKDTQYF.

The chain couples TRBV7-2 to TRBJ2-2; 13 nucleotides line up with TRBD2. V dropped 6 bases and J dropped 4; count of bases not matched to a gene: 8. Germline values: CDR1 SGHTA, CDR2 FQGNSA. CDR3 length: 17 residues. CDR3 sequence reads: CASRKPGLAGFTGELFF. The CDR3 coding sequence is TGTGCCAGCAGAAAACCGGGACTAGCGGGATTCACCGGGGAGCTGTTTTTT.

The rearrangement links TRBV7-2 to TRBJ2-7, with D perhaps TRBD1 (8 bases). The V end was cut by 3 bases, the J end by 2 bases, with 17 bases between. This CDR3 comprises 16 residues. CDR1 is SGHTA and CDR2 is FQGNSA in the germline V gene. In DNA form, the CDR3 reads TGTGCCAGCAGCTTGGGTACAGGGGGGGCCCCCTACGAGCAGTACTTC. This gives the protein CASSLGTGGAPYEQYF. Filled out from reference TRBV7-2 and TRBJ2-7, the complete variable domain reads GAGVSQSPSNKVTEKGKDVELRCDPISGHTALYWYRQSLGQGLEFLIYFQGNSAPDKSGLPSDRFSAERTGGSVSTLTIQRTQQEDSAVYLCASSLGTGGAPYEQYFGPGTRLTVT.

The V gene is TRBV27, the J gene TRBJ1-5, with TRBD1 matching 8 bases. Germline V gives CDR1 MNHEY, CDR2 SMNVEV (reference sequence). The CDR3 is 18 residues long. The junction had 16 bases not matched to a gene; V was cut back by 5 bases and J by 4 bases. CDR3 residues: CASSPRQGRGWENQPQHF. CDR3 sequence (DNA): TGTGCCAGCAGTCCCCGACAGGGGCGGGGGTGGGAAAATCAGCCCCAGCATTTT.

As DNA, the CDR3 is TGTGCCAGCAGTCCAGGGGGCGTCGGCACTGAAGCTTTCTTT. It specifies CASSPGGVGTEAFF. The chain uses TRBV27 and TRBJ1-1; TRBD1 matches 8 bases. Looked up from germline, CDR1 is MNHEY and CDR2 is SMNVEV (reference sequence). Germline trimming cut 5 bases from V and 4 bases from J; bases unmatched to any gene: 6. The CDR3 extends over 14 amino acids.

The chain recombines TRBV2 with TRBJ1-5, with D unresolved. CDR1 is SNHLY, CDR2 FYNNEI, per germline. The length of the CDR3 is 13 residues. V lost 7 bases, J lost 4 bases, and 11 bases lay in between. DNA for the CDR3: TGTGCCAGCAAAGAGGATGGGAATCAGCCCCAGCATTTT. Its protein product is CASKEDGNQPQHF.

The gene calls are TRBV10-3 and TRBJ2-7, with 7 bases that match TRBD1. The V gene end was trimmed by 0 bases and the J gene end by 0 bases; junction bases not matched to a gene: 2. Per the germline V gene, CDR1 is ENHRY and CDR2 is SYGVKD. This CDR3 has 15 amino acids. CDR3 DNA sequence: TGTGCCATCAGTGAGTCGGGGGACAGCTCCTACGAGCAGTACTTC. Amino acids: CAISESGDSSYEQYF.

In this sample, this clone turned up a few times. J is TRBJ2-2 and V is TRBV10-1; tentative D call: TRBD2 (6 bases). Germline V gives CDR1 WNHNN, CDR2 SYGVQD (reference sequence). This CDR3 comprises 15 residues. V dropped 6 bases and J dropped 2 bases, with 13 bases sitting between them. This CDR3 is CASRAGLPNTGELFF. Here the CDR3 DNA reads TGCGCCAGCAGGGCGGGACTTCCTAACACCGGGGAGCTGTTTTTT.

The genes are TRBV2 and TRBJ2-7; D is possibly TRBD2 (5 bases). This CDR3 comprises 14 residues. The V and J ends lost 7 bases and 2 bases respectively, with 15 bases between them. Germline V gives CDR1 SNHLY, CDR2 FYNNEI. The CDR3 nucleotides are TGTGCCAGCATGAAGTCGGCTAGCCCCTACGAGCAGTACTTC. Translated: CASMKSASPYEQYF.

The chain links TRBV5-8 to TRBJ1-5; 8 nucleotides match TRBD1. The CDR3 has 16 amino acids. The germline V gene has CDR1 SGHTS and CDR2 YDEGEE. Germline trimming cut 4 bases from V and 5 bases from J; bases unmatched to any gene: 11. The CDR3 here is CASSPDRGGEYQPQHF. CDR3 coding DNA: TGTGCCAGCAGCCCCGACAGGGGAGGCGAATATCAGCCCCAGCATTTT. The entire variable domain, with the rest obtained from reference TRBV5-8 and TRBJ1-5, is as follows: EAGVTQSPTHLIKTRGQQATLRCSPISGHTSVYWYQQALGLGLQFLLWYDEGEERNRGNFPPRFSGRQFPNYSSELNVNALELEDSALYLCASSPDRGGEYQPQHFGDGTRLSIL.

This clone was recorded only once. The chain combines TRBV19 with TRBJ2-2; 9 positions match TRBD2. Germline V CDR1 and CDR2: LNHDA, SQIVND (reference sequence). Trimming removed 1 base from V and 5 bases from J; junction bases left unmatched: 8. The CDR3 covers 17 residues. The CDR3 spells CASSIGLAGFTTGELFF. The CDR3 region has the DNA TGTGCCAGTAGTATAGGTCTAGCGGGGTTTACTACCGGGGAGCTGTTTTTT. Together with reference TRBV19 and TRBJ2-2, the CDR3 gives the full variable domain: DGGITQSPKYLFRKEGQNVTLSCEQNLNHDAMYWYRQDPGQGLRLIYYSQIVNDFQKGDIAEGYSVSREKKESFPLTVTSAQKNPTAFYLCASSIGLAGFTTGELFFGEGSRLTVL.